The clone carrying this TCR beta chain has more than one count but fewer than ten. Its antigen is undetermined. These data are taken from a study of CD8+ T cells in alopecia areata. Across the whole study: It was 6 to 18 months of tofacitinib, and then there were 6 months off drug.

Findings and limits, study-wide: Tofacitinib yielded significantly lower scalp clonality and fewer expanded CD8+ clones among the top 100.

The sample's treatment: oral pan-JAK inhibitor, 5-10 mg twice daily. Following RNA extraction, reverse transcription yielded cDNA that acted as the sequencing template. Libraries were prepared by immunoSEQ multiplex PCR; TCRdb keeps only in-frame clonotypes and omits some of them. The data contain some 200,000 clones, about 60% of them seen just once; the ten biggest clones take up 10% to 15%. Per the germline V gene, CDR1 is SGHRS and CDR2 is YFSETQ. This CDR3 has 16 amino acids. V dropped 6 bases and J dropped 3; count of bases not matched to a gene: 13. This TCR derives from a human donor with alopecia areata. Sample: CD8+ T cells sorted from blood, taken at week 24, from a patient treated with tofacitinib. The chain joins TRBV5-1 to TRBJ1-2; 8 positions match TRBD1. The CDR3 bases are TGCGCCAGCAAAGGGTCAGGGGGCGCCTATGACTATGGCTACACCTTC. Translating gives CASKGSGGAYDYGYTF.